This is a list of T cell receptor beta chains from one sample in a study of T cells in Graves' hyperthyroidism and ophthalmopathy. TCRdb called the multiplex PCR reads again in MiXCR, with one record for every CDR3 protein. This sample yields 730,000 or so distinct CDR3 sequences, of which around 19% are seen a single time; about a sixth belongs to the top ten. The sample taken for sequencing was blood. These receptors were collected from a woman between 50 and 59 years old with Graves' hyperthyroidism that later progressed to Graves' ophthalmopathy. The CDR3 runs from the conserved cysteine through the conserved F or W. Each record gives: J gene, V gene, clone size, D gene, CDR3 length, CDR3 DNA, CDR3 protein. D genes are given only for firm matches. Some rows mark clone size as missing; the rest say once, few, many or name a class of expanded clone.

>TRBJ1-1|TRBV5-1|many|TRBD1|15
TGCGCCAGCAGCTGGAACAGGGGGCGTGACACTGAAGCTTTCTTT
CASSWNRGRDTEAFF
>TRBJ1-5|TRBV5-1|few|-|17
TGCGCCAGCAGCTTGCGACCGAGGACCGGAGTTAATCAGCCCCAGCATTTT
CASSLRPRTGVNQPQHF
>TRBJ1-3|TRBV12-3/TRBV12-4|many|TRBD1|15
TGTGCCAGCAGTTTGGCTGGGACAGGGGGTGTCACCATATATTTT
CASSLAGTGGVTIYF
>TRBJ1-2|TRBV15|many|-|15
TGTGCCACCAGCAGGGCCGGGACATTTAACTATGGCTACACCTTC
CATSRAGTFNYGYTF
>TRBJ2-2|TRBV9|-|-|12
TGTGCCAGCAGCGTAGTTAGCGGGGAGCTGTTTTTT
CASSVVSGELFF
>TRBJ1-6|TRBV7-9|many|-|14
TGTGCCAGCAGCTTAGACGGGGATAATTCACCCCTCCACTTT
CASSLDGDNSPLHF
>TRBJ2-4|TRBV5-1|-|-|14
TGCGCCAGCAGCCCCACGTTAGCCAAAAACATTCAGTACTTC
CASSPTLAKNIQYF
>TRBJ2-6|TRBV20-1|many|-|13
TGCAGTGCTGCTGGGTTCGGGGCCAACGTCCTGACTTTC
CSAAGFGANVLTF
>TRBJ1-2|TRBV6-1|-|-|15
TGTGCCAGCAGTGAAACCGGGTTGGGACACTATGGCTACACCTTC
CASSETGLGHYGYTF
>TRBJ1-1|TRBV12-3/TRBV12-4|many|-|13
TGTGCCAGCAGTTTCAGGGAAAGGGCTGAAGCTTTCTTT
CASSFRERAEAFF
>TRBJ2-7|TRBV5-6|-|-|14
TGTGCCAGCAGCCCGGGATGGTTCCCCCACGAGCAGTACTTC
CASSPGWFPHEQYF
>TRBJ1-4|TRBV12-3/TRBV12-4|few|-|13
TGTGCCAGCAGCCAGGAGGCGAGGGAAAAACTGTTTTTT
CASSQEAREKLFF